The 21 T cell receptor beta chains given below trace back to one sample, sequenced in a study of blood T cell repertoires in COVID-19. Here immunoSEQ multiplex PCR was the method, and the copy in TCRdb shows in-frame clones only, minus some. Of roughly 220,000 clones in the sample, around 80% are singletons; the top ten hold less than 6%. The specimen sequenced was peripheral blood. Receptors were obtained from a woman in her seventies with acute or convalescent COVID-19.

This rearrangement joins TRBV3-1 (or the pseudogene TRBV3-2) to TRBJ2-1, with 11 bases fitting TRBD2. The ends lost 1 base at V and 5 bases at J; junction bases unmatched: 7. The CDR3 runs to 17 residues. Per germline, CDR1 LGHDT and CDR2 YNNKEL (reference sequence). This CDR3 reads CASSQADVAGGNNEQFF. CDR3 DNA: TGTGCCAGCAGCCAAGCGGATGTAGCGGGAGGGAACAATGAGCAGTTCTTC.

The sample holds a few counts of this clone. The gene calls are TRBV15 and TRBJ2-1, with TRBD1 matching over 8 bases. This CDR3 spans 15 amino acids. Germline loops: CDR1 LNHNV, CDR2 YYDKDF (reference sequence). With 3 bases clipped from V and 9 bases from J, the junction kept 10 bases outside the gene matches. The CDR3 region is CATSRTGAATGEQFF. The DNA for the CDR3 is TGTGCCACCAGCAGGACAGGGGCCGCCACCGGTGAGCAGTTCTTC.

In its sample, this clone was seen once. The chain uses TRBV5-1 and TRBJ2-7; possible D gene TRBD1, 6 bases. Trimming left V 4 bases short and J 2 bases short, with 13 bases between. The CDR3 has 14 amino acids. Germline CDR1 is SGHRS and CDR2 is YFSETQ. CDR3 bases: TGCGCCAGCAGCCTAATGGGACAAACCTACGAGCAGTACTTC. It codes for CASSLMGQTYEQYF.

The chain combines TRBV28 with TRBJ1-5; 7 positions agree with TRBD1. The length of the CDR3 is 15 residues. Germline trimming cut 2 bases from V and 5 bases from J; bases unmatched to any gene: 6. CDR1 and CDR2 from the germline V gene are MDHEN and SYDVKM. In DNA, the CDR3 is TGTGCCAGCAGTTTAAGGGGACAGTTCGATCAGCCCCAGCATTTT. It encodes CASSLRGQFDQPQHF.

The rearrangement joins TRBV5-1 to TRBJ2-6; 10 bases fit TRBD1. With 4 bases clipped from V and 1 base from J, the junction kept 8 bases outside the gene matches. This CDR3 contains 18 residues. Germline loops: CDR1 SGHRS, CDR2 YFSETQ. The CDR3 region has the DNA TGCGCCAGCAGCGCCCGGGACAGGGGTGAATCTGGGGCCAACGTCCTGACTTTC. Translation gives CASSARDRGESGANVLTF.

In DNA, the CDR3 is TGTGCCTGGAGTCCGACAGGGAGGTATAGGGCTGAAGCTTTCTTT. Translation: CAWSPTGRYRAEAFF. The V and J genes are TRBV30 and TRBJ1-1, with TRBD1 identical over 7 bases. Germline-derived CDR1 and CDR2 are GTSNPN and SVGIG (reference sequence). The CDR3 extends over 15 amino acids. Trimming at V came to 2 bases and at J to 6 bases, leaving 12 bases not matched to a gene.

The chain is built from TRBV5-1 and TRBJ1-1; the D is unclear. Per germline, CDR1 SGHRS and CDR2 YFSETQ. The germline V and J ends were trimmed by 5 bases and 1 base, with 12 bases remaining between them. This CDR3 region has 14 residues. In DNA, the CDR3 is TGCGCCAGCAGGGGCGGGAACCAGAACACTGAAGCTTTCTTT. It is translated as CASRGGNQNTEAFF.

This clone was seen more than once but under ten times. The chain couples TRBV4-1 to TRBJ2-1; the match to TRBD2 covers 8 bases. From germline, CDR1 is MGHRA and CDR2 YSYEKL. The CDR3 is made up of 17 amino acids. J lost 7 bases, V lost 1 base, and 12 bases had no gene match. This CDR3 is CASSQVGRGGPWNEQFF. The CDR3 nucleotides read TGCGCCAGCAGCCAAGTAGGACGGGGGGGGCCTTGGAATGAGCAGTTCTTC.

The chain recombines TRBV3-1 (or the pseudogene TRBV3-2) with TRBJ2-5; 13 bases align to TRBD2. This CDR3 has 14 residues. Germline values: CDR1 LGHDT, CDR2 YNNKEL (reference sequence). With V trimmed by 4 bases and J by 10 bases, 6 bases remained unmatched. The CDR3 is CASSLGTSGTYQYF. CDR3 bases: TGTGCCAGCAGCCTTGGGACTAGCGGGACTTACCAGTACTTC.

The chain couples TRBV6-5 to TRBJ2-7, with 7 nucleotides matching TRBD2. Germline CDR1 MNHEY, CDR2 SVGAGI. V shed 6 bases and J 1 base; nucleotides not matched to a gene: 3. CDR3 length equals 13 residues. The CDR3 DNA reads TGTGCCAGCAGCCGGGACTATTCCTACGAGCAGTACTTC. Its translation is CASSRDYSYEQYF.

This clone appeared once. The V and J genes are TRBV21-1 and TRBJ1-6; TRBD1, as called in the table, went unchecked against the DNA. TRBV21-1 is designated a pseudogene. This CDR3 contains 17 residues. The CDR3 loop reads CASSKEEIRGRNSPLHF. The CDR3 DNA sequence: TGTGCCAGCAGCAAAGAGGAGATCAGGGGAAGGAATTCACCCCTCCACTTT.

The CDR3 loop is CASRTWTGGNEKLFF. CDR3 bases: TGTGCCAGCAGAACCTGGACAGGGGGGAATGAAAAACTGTTTTTT. This chain uses TRBV27 with TRBJ1-4; TRBD1 aligns across 10 bases. The CDR3 has 15 residues. CDR1 and CDR2 (germline): MNHEY, SMNVEV (reference sequence). After removal of 6 bases from V and 5 bases from J, the junction contained 6 bases not matched to a gene.

The gene calls are TRBV13 and TRBJ2-1, with TRBD2 identical over 9 bases. Germline assignment: CDR1 PRHDT and CDR2 FYEKMQ (reference sequence). Germline trimming cut 5 bases from V and 3 bases from J; bases unmatched to any gene: 5. The CDR3 covers 15 residues. The CDR3 DNA reads TGTGCCAGCAGCCTGACTAGCGGAGTCTACAATGAGCAGTTCTTC. It specifies CASSLTSGVYNEQFF.

On this clone: Other DNA sequences within the sample encode an identical CDR3. This chain connects TRBV12-3 or TRBV12-4 to TRBJ1-2, with D possibly being TRBD1 (6 bases). CDR3 length: 12 amino acids. V was pared by 7 bases and J by 8 bases, with 14 bases between. The CDR3 bases are TGTGCCAGCACTCTCAGGGGCGGCGGCTACACCTTC. Translation: CASTLRGGGYTF.

The rearrangement links TRBV7-3 to TRBJ1-1, with D hard to call. This CDR3 spans 13 amino acids. V dropped 2 bases and J dropped 1 base, with 5 bases sitting between them. From germline, CDR1 is SGHTA and CDR2 FQGTGA. The CDR3 loop is CASSLRWNTEAFF. DNA of the CDR3: TGTGCCAGCAGCTTACGGTGGAACACTGAAGCTTTCTTT.

The J gene is TRBJ2-2, the V gene TRBV6-5; 10 bases line up with TRBD2. Germline CDR1 is MNHEY and CDR2 is SVGAGI. Unmatched junction bases numbered 3, after V lost 6 bases and J lost 2 bases. This CDR3 contains 15 residues. CDR3: CASRGTSDNTGELFF. The CDR3 DNA is TGTGCCAGCAGAGGGACTAGCGACAACACCGGGGAGCTGTTTTTT.

The genes are TRBV28 and TRBJ1-2; 7 bases agree with TRBD1. V was pared by 6 bases and J by 3 bases, with 16 bases of the junction left unmatched. The germline gives CDR1 MDHEN, CDR2 SYDVKM. The CDR3 runs to 17 residues. CDR3 DNA sequence: TGTGCCAGCAGCTTGCCACAGGGGACGTTCGATTACTATGGCTACACCTTC. Translation: CASSLPQGTFDYYGYTF.

This chain connects TRBV5-1 to TRBJ1-3; 7 bases align to TRBD1. This CDR3 region has 13 residues. Germline CDR1 is SGHRS and CDR2 is YFSETQ. The trim removed 8 bases at V and 4 bases at J, leaving 6 bases unmatched. This CDR3 is CASTGTEGNTIYF. The CDR3 DNA reads as TGCGCCAGTACCGGGACAGAAGGAAACACCATATATTTT.

This rearrangement joins TRBV7-8 to TRBJ1-5; 7 positions match TRBD1. CDR1 and CDR2 (germline): SGHVS, FQNEAQ. The CDR3 has 13 residues. V trimming: 5 bases; J trimming: 5 bases; junction bases outside the gene matches: 3. CDR3 in amino acids: CASSRGQDQPQHF. DNA for the CDR3: TGTGCCAGCAGCCGAGGACAGGATCAGCCCCAGCATTTT.

This clone was observed a handful of times. The chain employs TRBV30 and TRBJ2-7; tentatively, D is TRBD1 (5 bases). CDR3 length: 13 amino acids. Trimming cost V 0 bases and J 5 bases, with 11 bases left between them. Germline V gives CDR1 GTSNPN, CDR2 SVGIG (reference sequence). The CDR3 loop reads CAWSVREGNEQYF. As DNA, the CDR3 is TGTGCCTGGAGTGTCAGGGAAGGAAACGAGCAGTACTTC. Supplemented by reference TRBV30 and TRBJ2-7, the full variable domain reads SQTIHQWPATLVQPVGSPLSLECTVEGTSNPNLYWYRQAAGRGLQLLFYSVGIGQISSEVPQNLSASRPQDRQFILSSKKLLLSDSGFYLCAWSVREGNEQYFGPGTRLTVT.

This chain uses TRBV2 with TRBJ1-5; 11 nucleotides align to TRBD1. Looked up from germline, CDR1 is SNHLY and CDR2 is FYNNEI. The CDR3 runs 15 residues. With V trimmed by 6 bases and J by 3 bases, 4 bases remained unmatched. The chain's CDR3 is CASSGTGGNNQPQHF. In DNA, the CDR3 is TGTGCCAGCAGCGGGACAGGGGGAAACAATCAGCCCCAGCATTTT.